This T cell receptor beta chain came from a study of T cells in Graves' hyperthyroidism and ophthalmopathy. This CDR3 contains 15 residues. Germline V CDR1 and CDR2: LNHDA, SQIVND (reference sequence). With 7 bases removed from V and 1 base from J, the gap between germline ends came to 16 bases. Uncontrolled infection, other autoimmune disease, pregnancy or lactation led to exclusion. Concerning this clonotype: Its antigen is unidentified.

The investigators amplified TCR beta CDR3 regions from RNA transcripts. The TCR CDR3 first-round RT-PCR relied on the HTBI primer set. TCRdb fed the multiplex PCR reads into MiXCR, producing one record per CDR3 protein. The table has about 500,000 distinct CDR3 sequences, 15% to 20% seen once. Points from the study as a whole: Ophthalmopathy was separated from stable hyperthyroidism by a 13 V-J model.

V is TRBV19 and J is TRBJ1-1, with unresolved D. The receptor's source is a woman in her thirties with Graves' ophthalmopathy. Sequencing was performed on blood. The CDR3 coding sequence is TGTGCCAGTACGGATTACCGGCGGTCGAACACTGAAGCTTTCTTT. The encoded protein is CASTDYRRSNTEAFF.